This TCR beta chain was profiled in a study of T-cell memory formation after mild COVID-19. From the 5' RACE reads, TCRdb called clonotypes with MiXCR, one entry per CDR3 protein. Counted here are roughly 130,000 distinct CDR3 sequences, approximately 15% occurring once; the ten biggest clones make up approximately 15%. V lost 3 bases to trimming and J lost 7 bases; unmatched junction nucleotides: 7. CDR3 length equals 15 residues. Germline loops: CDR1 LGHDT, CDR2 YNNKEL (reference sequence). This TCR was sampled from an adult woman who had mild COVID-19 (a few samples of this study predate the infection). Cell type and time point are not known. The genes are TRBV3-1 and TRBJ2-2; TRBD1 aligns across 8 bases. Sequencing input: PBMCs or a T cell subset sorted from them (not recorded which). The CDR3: CASSQNRGMVGELFF. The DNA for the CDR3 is TGTGCCAGCAGCCAGAACAGGGGGATGGTCGGGGAGCTGTTTTTT.